This TCR beta chain was found in a study of molecular identifiers for immune sequencing clone quantification. Trimming removed 7 bases at V and 0 bases at J, with 13 bases between. There are 14 residues in the CDR3. Germline CDR1 is SQVTM and CDR2 is ANQGSEA. To note about this clonotype: Just one base apart from a much larger clone, this may be a read error.

TCRdb recomputed calls from the PCR reads with MiXCR, one row per CDR3 protein. In the table there are some 320,000 distinct CDR3 sequences, 20% to 25% of which are singletons. V usage is TRBV29-1 and J usage is TRBJ2-1; D not resolved. This clonotype was obtained from a human donor in good health. Some libraries in this study had Jurkat cell RNA spiked in. The specimen sequenced was naive CD8+ T cells from blood, with Jurkat cell RNA spiked in. The subset was: FACS-sorted CD8+CD4-CCR7+CD45RA+ naive T cells. Written as DNA, the CDR3 is TGCAGCGCTGTATCCGGAATCTCCTACAATGAGCAGTTCTTC. Protein: CSAVSGISYNEQFF.